Below are 10 T cell receptor beta chains sequenced from a single sample in a study of technical replicates of blood from several donors. Some clones are missing from TCRdb's copy, which holds only in-frame ones; the method was immunoSEQ multiplex PCR. Here the sample spans about 75,000 clones, approximately 89% being singletons. Sequencing was performed on PBMCs. These receptors came from a human donor in good health. Some clones in this sample may be carry-over from other donors' samples.

The chain employs TRBV2 and TRBJ2-1; no definite D call. Trimming took off 2 bases at V and 6 bases at J, with 8 bases between the two ends. The CDR3 runs to 13 residues. The germline gives CDR1 SNHLY, CDR2 FYNNEI. CDR3 region: CASSERSGNEQFF. The CDR3 nucleotides are TGTGCCAGCAGTGAACGGAGTGGCAATGAGCAGTTCTTC.

V usage is TRBV5-4 and J usage is TRBJ2-2; a weak D match, TRBD2 (5 bases). From germline, CDR1 is SGHNT and CDR2 YYREEE (reference sequence). Trimming cost V 5 bases and J 8 bases, with 13 bases left between them. The length of the CDR3 is 13 residues. CDR3 bases: TGTGCCAGCAGTCTTTGGGAGTATGGGGAGCTGTTTTTT. It encodes CASSLWEYGELFF.

CDR3 region: CATQGIDGYTF. In DNA form, the CDR3 reads TGTGCCACCCAGGGAATTGATGGCTACACCTTC. The chain joins TRBV19 to TRBJ1-2, with D possibly being TRBD1 (5 bases). This CDR3 has 11 amino acids. The V end lost 10 bases, the J end lost 6 bases, and 12 bases lay between the germline ends. The germline gives CDR1 LNHDA, CDR2 SQIVND (reference sequence).

This rearrangement joins TRBV7-9 to TRBJ2-3; TRBD2 matches 8 bases. Germline CDR1 reads SEHNR; CDR2 reads FQNEAQ (reference sequence). With 5 bases clipped from V and 4 bases from J, the junction kept 8 bases outside the gene matches. This CDR3 comprises 15 residues. CDR3 DNA: TGTGCCAGCAGCCTAATAGCGGGATTGGCAGATACGCAGTATTTT. Its translation is CASSLIAGLADTQYF.

This chain connects TRBV5-4 to TRBJ1-4; TRBD1 aligns across 9 bases. The CDR3 runs 16 residues. Losses at the gene ends were 4 bases for V and 0 bases for J; bases not matched to a gene: 4. Germline CDR1 SGHNT, CDR2 YYREEE (reference sequence). In nucleotides, the CDR3 is TGTGCCAGCAGCGGGGGACAGGGCGCAACTAATGAAAAACTGTTTTTT. Encoded protein: CASSGGQGATNEKLFF.

V is TRBV11-2 and J is TRBJ2-1; 11 bases are a match to TRBD2. Germline CDR1 reads SGHAT; CDR2 reads FQNNGV. The CDR3 spans 13 residues. After removal of 1 base from V and 14 bases from J, the junction contained 4 bases not matched to a gene. The CDR3 DNA sequence: TGTGCCAGCAGCTTAGTACTAGCGGGAGCTGAGTTCTTC. This sequence encodes CASSLVLAGAEFF.

This clone was recorded once. This rearrangement joins TRBV4-1 to TRBJ2-2; 9 bases are a match to TRBD2. Looked up from germline, CDR1 is MGHRA and CDR2 is YSYEKL. The CDR3 contains 17 residues. V trimming: 4 bases; J trimming: 7 bases; junction bases outside the gene matches: 13. The CDR3 here is CASSPTGRGGRGGELFF. The CDR3 DNA follows: TGCGCCAGCAGCCCAACCGGGCGGGGGGGCCGGGGCGGGGAGCTGTTTTTT.

This chain uses TRBV7-9 with TRBJ1-3; no firm D call. V shed 5 bases and J shed 0 bases, with 14 bases lying between them. This CDR3 spans 16 amino acids. Per the germline V gene, CDR1 is SEHNR and CDR2 is FQNEAQ (reference sequence). This CDR3 is CASSTTFDNSGNTIYF. CDR3 nucleotides: TGTGCCAGCAGCACGACCTTTGACAACTCTGGAAACACCATATATTTT. The full variable domain, with the rest looked up from reference TRBV7-9 and TRBJ1-3, is DTGVSQNPRHKITKRGQNVTFRCDPISEHNRLYWYRQTLGQGPEFLTYFQNEAQLEKSRLLSDRFSAERPKGSFSTLEIQRTEQGDSAMYLCASSTTFDNSGNTIYFGEGSWLTVV.

V and J are TRBV5-1 and TRBJ1-1; D perhaps matches TRBD1 (6 bases). CDR1 SGHRS and CDR2 YFSETQ come from the germline V gene. Trimming took 4 bases from V and 4 from J, leaving 17 bases between them. The CDR3 sequence is 15 residues long. The CDR3 region has the DNA TGCGCCAGCAGCCCAACGACAGGAAGGGGCACTGAAGCTTTCTTT. Translation: CASSPTTGRGTEAFF.

The genes are TRBV29-1 and TRBJ2-5, with 13 bases aligning to TRBD2. CDR3 length equals 13 residues. Losses at the gene ends were 6 bases for V and 7 bases for J; bases not matched to a gene: 5. Germline values: CDR1 SQVTM, CDR2 ANQGSEA. The CDR3 sequence: CSVGTSGKGTQYF. The CDR3 region has the DNA TGCAGCGTCGGGACTAGCGGGAAAGGGACCCAGTACTTC.